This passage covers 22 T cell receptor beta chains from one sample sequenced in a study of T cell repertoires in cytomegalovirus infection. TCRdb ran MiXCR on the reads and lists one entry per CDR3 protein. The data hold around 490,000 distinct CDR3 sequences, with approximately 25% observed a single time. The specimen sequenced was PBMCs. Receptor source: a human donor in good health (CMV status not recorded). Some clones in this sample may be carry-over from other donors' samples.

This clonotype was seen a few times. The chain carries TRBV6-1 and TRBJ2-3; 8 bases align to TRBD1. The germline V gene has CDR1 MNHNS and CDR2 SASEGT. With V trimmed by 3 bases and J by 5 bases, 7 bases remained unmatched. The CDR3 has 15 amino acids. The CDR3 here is CASSDGDRLGDTQYF. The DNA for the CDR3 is TGTGCCAGCAGTGACGGGGACAGGTTAGGAGATACGCAGTATTTT.

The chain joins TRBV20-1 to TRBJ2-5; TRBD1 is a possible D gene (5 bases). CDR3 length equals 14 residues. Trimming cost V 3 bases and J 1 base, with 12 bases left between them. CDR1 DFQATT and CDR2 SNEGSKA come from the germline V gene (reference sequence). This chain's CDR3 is CSASWGSVQETQYF. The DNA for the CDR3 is TGCAGTGCTAGTTGGGGCAGTGTCCAAGAGACCCAGTACTTC.

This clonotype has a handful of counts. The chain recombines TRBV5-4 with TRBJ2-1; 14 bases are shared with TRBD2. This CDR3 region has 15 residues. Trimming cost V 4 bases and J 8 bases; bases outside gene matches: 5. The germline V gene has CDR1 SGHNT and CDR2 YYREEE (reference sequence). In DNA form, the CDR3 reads TGTGCCAGCAGCAAGGGACTAGCGGGAGATCATGAGCAGTTCTTC. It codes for CASSKGLAGDHEQFF.

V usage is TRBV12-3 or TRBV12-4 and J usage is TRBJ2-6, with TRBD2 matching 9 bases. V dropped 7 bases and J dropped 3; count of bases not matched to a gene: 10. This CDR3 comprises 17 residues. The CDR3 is CASTATSGLHGANVLTF. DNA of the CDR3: TGTGCCAGCACCGCGACTAGCGGTCTTCATGGGGCCAACGTCCTGACTTTC.

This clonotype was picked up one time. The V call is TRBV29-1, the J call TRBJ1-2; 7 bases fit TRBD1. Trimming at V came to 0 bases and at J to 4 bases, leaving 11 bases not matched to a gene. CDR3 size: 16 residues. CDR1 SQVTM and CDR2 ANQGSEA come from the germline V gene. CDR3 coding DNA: TGCAGCGTTGAAGACCAGGGGGAGACAGGCGGCTATGGCTACACCTTC. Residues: CSVEDQGETGGYGYTF.

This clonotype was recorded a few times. The CDR3 is CASSPPQRGEQYV. For the CDR3, the DNA is TGTGCCAGCTCACCACCGCAGCGGGGAGAGCAGTACGTC. The rearrangement uses TRBV18 and TRBJ2-7; 7 nucleotides match TRBD2. CDR1 is KGHSH and CDR2 is LQKENI in the germline V gene. This CDR3 is built from 13 residues. With 0 bases clipped from V and 7 bases from J, the junction kept 3 bases outside the gene matches.

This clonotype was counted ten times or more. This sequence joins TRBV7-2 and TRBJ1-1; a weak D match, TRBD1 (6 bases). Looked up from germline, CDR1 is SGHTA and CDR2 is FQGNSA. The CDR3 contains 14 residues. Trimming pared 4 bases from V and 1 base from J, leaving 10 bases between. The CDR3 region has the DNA TGTGCCAGCAGCTCTCCGGGACAGAACACTGAAGCTTTCTTT. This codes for CASSSPGQNTEAFF.

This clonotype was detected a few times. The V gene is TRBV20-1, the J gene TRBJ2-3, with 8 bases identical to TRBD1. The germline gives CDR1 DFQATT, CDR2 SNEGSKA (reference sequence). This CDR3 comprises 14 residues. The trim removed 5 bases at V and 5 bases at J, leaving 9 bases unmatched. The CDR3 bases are TGCAGTGCTCCCGGACAGGGCCTTCGAGATACGCAGTATTTT. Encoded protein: CSAPGQGLRDTQYF.

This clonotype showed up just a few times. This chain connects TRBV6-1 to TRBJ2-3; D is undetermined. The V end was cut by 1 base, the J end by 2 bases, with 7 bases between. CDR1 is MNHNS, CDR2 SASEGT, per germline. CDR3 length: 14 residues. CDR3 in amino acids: CASSEDRFTDTQYF. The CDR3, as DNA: TGTGCCAGCAGTGAAGACAGATTCACAGATACGCAGTATTTT.

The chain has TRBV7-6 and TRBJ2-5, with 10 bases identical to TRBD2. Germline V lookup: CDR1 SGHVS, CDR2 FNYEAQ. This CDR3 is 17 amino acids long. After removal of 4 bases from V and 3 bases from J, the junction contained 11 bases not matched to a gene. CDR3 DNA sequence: TGTGCCAGCAGCTCCTTTGCATTAGGACTAGCGGAAGAGACCCAGTACTTC. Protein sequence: CASSSFALGLAEETQYF.

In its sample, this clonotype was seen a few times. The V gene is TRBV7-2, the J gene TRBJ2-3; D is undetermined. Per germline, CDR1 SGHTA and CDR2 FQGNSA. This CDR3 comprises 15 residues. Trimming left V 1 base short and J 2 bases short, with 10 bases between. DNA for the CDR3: TGTGCCAGCAGCTTAGAGAGGACGATCACAGATACGCAGTATTTT. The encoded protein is CASSLERTITDTQYF. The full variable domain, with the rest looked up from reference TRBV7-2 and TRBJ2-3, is GAGVSQSPSNKVTEKGKDVELRCDPISGHTALYWYRQSLGQGLEFLIYFQGNSAPDKSGLPSDRFSAERTGGSVSTLTIQRTQQEDSAVYLCASSLERTITDTQYFGPGTRLTVL.

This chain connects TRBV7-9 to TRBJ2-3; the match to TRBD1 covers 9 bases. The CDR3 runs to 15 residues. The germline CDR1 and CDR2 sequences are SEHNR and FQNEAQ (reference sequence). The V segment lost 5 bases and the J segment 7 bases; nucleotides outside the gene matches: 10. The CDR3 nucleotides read TGTGCCAGCAGCCTTCTACCTGGACAGGGGAATACGCAGTATTTT. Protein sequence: CASSLLPGQGNTQYF.

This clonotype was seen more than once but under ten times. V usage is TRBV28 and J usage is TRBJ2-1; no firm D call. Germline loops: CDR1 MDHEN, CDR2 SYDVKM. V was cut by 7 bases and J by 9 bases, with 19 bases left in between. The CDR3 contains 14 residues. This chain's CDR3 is CASNSRPPRGEQFF. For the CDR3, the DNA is TGTGCCAGCAATTCAAGACCCCCTCGAGGTGAGCAGTTCTTC.

CDR3 nucleotides: TGTGCCAGCAGCTTACTGGGTCGGCTAGCGGGGCCCTCCTACGAGCAGTACTTC. Its protein is CASSLLGRLAGPSYEQYF. This chain connects TRBV7-7 to TRBJ2-7; 9 nucleotides align to TRBD2. The CDR3 is 18 amino acids. Trimming took 2 bases from V and 0 from J; bases not matched to a gene: 11. Germline-derived CDR1 and CDR2 are SSHAT and FNYEAQ (reference sequence).

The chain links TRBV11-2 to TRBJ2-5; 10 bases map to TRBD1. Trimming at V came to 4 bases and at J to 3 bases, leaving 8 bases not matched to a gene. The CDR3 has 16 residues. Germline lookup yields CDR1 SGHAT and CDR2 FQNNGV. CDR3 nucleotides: TGTGCCAGCAGCTCCAGCATTGGGACAGGGGAAGAGACCCAGTACTTC. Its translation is CASSSSIGTGEETQYF. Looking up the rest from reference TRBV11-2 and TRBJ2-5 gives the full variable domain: EAGVAQSPRYKIIEKRQSVAFWCNPISGHATLYWYQQILGQGPKLLIQFQNNGVVDDSQLPKDRFSAERLKGVDSTLKIQPAKLEDSAVYLCASSSSIGTGEETQYFGPGTRLLVL.

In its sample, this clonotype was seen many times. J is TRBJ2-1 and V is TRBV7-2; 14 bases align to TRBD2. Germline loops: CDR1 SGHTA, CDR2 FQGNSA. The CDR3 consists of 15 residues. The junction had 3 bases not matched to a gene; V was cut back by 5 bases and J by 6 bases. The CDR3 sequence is CASSLGTSGGNEQFF. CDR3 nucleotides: TGTGCCAGCAGCCTTGGGACTAGCGGGGGCAATGAGCAGTTCTTC. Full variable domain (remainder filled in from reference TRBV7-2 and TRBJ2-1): GAGVSQSPSNKVTEKGKDVELRCDPISGHTALYWYRQSLGQGLEFLIYFQGNSAPDKSGLPSDRFSAERTGGSVSTLTIQRTQQEDSAVYLCASSLGTSGGNEQFFGPGTRLTVL.

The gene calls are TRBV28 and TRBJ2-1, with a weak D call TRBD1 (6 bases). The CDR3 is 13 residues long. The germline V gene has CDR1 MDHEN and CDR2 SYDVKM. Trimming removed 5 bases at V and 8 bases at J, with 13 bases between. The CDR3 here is CASSPLQGYEQFF. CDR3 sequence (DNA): TGTGCCAGCAGTCCCTTACAGGGATATGAGCAGTTCTTC. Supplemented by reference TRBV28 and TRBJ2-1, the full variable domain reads DVKVTQSSRYLVKRTGEKVFLECVQDMDHENMFWYRQDPGLGLRLIYFSYDVKMKEKGDIPEGYSVSREKKERFSLILESASTNQTSMYLCASSPLQGYEQFFGPGTRLTVL.

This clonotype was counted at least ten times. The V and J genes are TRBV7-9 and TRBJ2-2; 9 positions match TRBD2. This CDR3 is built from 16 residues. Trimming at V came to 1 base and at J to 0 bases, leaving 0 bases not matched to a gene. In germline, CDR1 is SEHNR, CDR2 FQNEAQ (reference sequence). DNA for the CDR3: TGTGCCAGCAGCTTAGGACTAGCGGCGAACACCGGGGAGCTGTTTTTT. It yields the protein CASSLGLAANTGELFF.

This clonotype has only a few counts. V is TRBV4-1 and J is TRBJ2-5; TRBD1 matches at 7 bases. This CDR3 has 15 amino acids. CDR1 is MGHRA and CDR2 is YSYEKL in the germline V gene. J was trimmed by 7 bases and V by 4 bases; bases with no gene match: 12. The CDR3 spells CASSLIAGGDGTQYF. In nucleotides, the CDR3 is TGCGCCAGCAGCCTTATAGCAGGGGGTGACGGGACCCAGTACTTC.

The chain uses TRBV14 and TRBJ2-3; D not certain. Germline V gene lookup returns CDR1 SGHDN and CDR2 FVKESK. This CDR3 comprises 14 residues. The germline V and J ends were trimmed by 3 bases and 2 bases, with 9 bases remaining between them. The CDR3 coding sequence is TGTGCCAGCAGCCAGGTTGCAGCCACAGATACGCAGTATTTT. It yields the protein CASSQVAATDTQYF.

The DNA of the CDR3 is TGTGCCATGGCGAAGCGGGGCGGGCAAGAGACCCAGTACTTC. Translation gives CAMAKRGGQETQYF. This chain joins TRBV28 and TRBJ2-5; 7 bases fit TRBD2. Trimming removed 10 bases from V and 2 bases from J; junction bases left unmatched: 10. Germline CDR1 reads MDHEN; CDR2 reads SYDVKM. This CDR3 has 14 amino acids.

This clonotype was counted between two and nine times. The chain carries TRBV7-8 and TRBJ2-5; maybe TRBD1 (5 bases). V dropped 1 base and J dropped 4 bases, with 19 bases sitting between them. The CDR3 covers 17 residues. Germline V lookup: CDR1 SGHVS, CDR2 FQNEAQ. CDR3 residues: CASSLVLGAGPGETQYF. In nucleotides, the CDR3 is TGTGCCAGCAGCTTAGTTTTAGGGGCAGGGCCGGGAGAGACCCAGTACTTC.